The source of this T cell receptor (beta chain) is a study of T cells in Graves' hyperthyroidism and ophthalmopathy. RNA transcripts served as the template for amplifying TCR beta CDR3 regions. Carried out on the TCR CDR3, a first-round RT-PCR used the HTBI primer set. TCRdb redid the calling of the multiplex PCR reads with MiXCR, one entry per CDR3 protein. This sample carries about 360,000 distinct CDR3 sequences, 13% of them seen once, and the ten largest clones take 9.2%. Trimming shortened V by 4 bases and J by 8 bases, and 11 bases separated the two germline ends. CDR1 is PRHDT and CDR2 is FYEKMQ in the germline V gene (reference sequence). CDR3 length: 12 residues. This clonotype was seen ten or more times.

This sequence originates from a woman under 30 with Graves' hyperthyroidism. Sequencing was carried out using blood. This chain uses TRBV13 with TRBJ1-2; D perhaps matches TRBD1 (5 bases). CDR3 residues: CASSSGGEGYTF. CDR3 DNA sequence: TGTGCCAGCAGCTCGGGGGGGGAAGGCTACACCTTC.